This T cell receptor (beta chain) stems from a study of T cell changes during pregnancy in multiple sclerosis. Assay: immunoSEQ multiplex PCR; the TCRdb copy retains only in-frame clones and omits some. The table lists 30,000 to 45,000 clones, roughly 90% of them singletons. This clonotype was obtained from a female donor with multiple sclerosis, enrolled in a pregnancy study. Here the sequenced sample was CD8+ T cells from peripheral blood mononuclear cells, taken before pregnancy.

CDR3 in amino acids: CASSVRGSYEQYF. The DNA of the CDR3 is TGTGCCAGCAGCGTCAGGGGCTCCTACGAGCAGTACTTC. The chain has TRBV5-4 and TRBJ2-7, with a possible D match to TRBD1 (6 bases). Germline V gives CDR1 SGHNT, CDR2 YYREEE (reference sequence). This CDR3 has 13 residues. The germline V and J ends were trimmed by 4 bases and 0 bases, with 8 bases remaining between them. The full variable domain, rest sourced from reference TRBV5-4 and TRBJ2-7, is ETGVTQSPTHLIKTRGQQVTLRCSSQSGHNTVSWYQQALGQGPQFIFQYYREEENGRGNFPPRFSGLQFPNYSSELNVNALELDDSALYLCASSVRGSYEQYFGPGTRLTVT.